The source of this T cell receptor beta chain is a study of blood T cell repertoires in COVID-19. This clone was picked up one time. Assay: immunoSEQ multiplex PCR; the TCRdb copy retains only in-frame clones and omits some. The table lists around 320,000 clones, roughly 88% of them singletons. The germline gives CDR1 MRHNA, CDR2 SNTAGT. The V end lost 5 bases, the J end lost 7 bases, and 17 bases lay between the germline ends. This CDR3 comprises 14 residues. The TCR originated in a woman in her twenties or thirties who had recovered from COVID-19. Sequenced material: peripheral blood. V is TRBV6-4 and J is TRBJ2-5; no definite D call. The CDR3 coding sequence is TGTGCCAGCAGTCCTGTCCCTCACGGTTCGACCCAGTACTTC. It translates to CASSPVPHGSTQYF.